What follows are 7 T cell receptor beta chains derived from one specimen sequenced in a study of cytomegalovirus exposure and HLA in healthy donors. Repertoires were generated with immunoSEQ multiplex PCR, while TCRdb's copy carries only in-frame clones and drops some. The table shows about 160,000 clones, with about 96% occurring only once. Sequenced material: PBMCs. Receptors were obtained from a young woman in good health and CMV-seronegative.

This clone was observed once. The J gene is TRBJ2-7, the V gene TRBV19; 11 bases line up with TRBD2. Unmatched junction bases numbered 19, after V lost 5 bases and J lost 4 bases. The CDR3 totals 19 residues. From germline, CDR1 is LNHDA and CDR2 SQIVND (reference sequence). The CDR3 spells CASSLRPLAGGTSMYEQYF. The CDR3 coding sequence is TGTGCCAGTAGTCTAAGACCCCTAGCGGGGGGTACGTCTATGTACGAGCAGTACTTC.

The chain couples TRBV19 to TRBJ1-4, with D perhaps TRBD1 (6 bases). Trimming removed 1 base at V and 0 bases at J, with 9 bases between. The CDR3 is 16 amino acids. Per the germline V gene, CDR1 is LNHDA and CDR2 is SQIVND (reference sequence). CDR3 region: CASSIGRQATNEKLFF. The CDR3 bases are TGTGCCAGTAGTATAGGGAGACAGGCAACTAATGAAAAACTGTTTTTT.

V and J are TRBV30 and TRBJ2-3; 13 bases are shared with TRBD2. Trimming removed 1 base from V and 5 bases from J; junction bases left unmatched: 3. The CDR3 contains 15 residues. Germline values: CDR1 GTSNPN, CDR2 SVGIG (reference sequence). The DNA for the CDR3 is TGTGCCTGGAGTGAGGGACTAGCGGGGTTAGATACGCAGTATTTT. Protein sequence: CAWSEGLAGLDTQYF.

V and J are TRBV19 and TRBJ2-2; D might be TRBD1 (5 bases). Trimming stripped 7 bases from V and 5 bases from J, with 14 bases between. The CDR3 extends over 14 amino acids. Germline CDR1 and CDR2: LNHDA and SQIVND (reference sequence). The CDR3 coding sequence is TGTGCCAGTAATTATAGGGGATGGACCGGGGAGCTGTTTTTT. Amino acids: CASNYRGWTGELFF.

The chain is built from TRBV6-4 and TRBJ2-7; the match to TRBD1 covers 9 bases. The V gene end was trimmed by 9 bases and the J gene end by 1 base; junction bases not matched to a gene: 13. The CDR3 is 16 amino acids. Looked up from germline, CDR1 is MRHNA and CDR2 is SNTAGT. The chain's CDR3 is CARRRDRAISSYEQYF. In nucleotides, the CDR3 is TGTGCCAGGCGCCGGGACAGGGCGATTTCGTCCTACGAGCAGTACTTC.

The rearrangement uses TRBV11-1 and TRBJ2-1; weak D call: TRBD1 (6 bases). Deletions cut 5 bases from V and 3 bases from J, with 14 bases between. CDR1 is SGHAT and CDR2 is FQDESV in the germline V gene (reference sequence). The CDR3 totals 15 residues. This CDR3 is CASSHHQGNYNEQFF. In DNA, the CDR3 is TGTGCCAGCAGCCATCACCAGGGGAACTACAATGAGCAGTTCTTC.

The J gene is TRBJ1-2, the V gene TRBV4-3; no definite D call. Germline V gene sequence: CDR1 LGHNA, CDR2 YSLEER. CDR3 size: 17 residues. V shed 0 bases and J shed 1 base, with 15 bases lying between them. The CDR3 sequence: CASSQDYGALNNYGYTF. The CDR3 DNA sequence: TGCGCCAGCAGCCAAGATTACGGAGCTTTAAATAACTATGGCTACACCTTC.